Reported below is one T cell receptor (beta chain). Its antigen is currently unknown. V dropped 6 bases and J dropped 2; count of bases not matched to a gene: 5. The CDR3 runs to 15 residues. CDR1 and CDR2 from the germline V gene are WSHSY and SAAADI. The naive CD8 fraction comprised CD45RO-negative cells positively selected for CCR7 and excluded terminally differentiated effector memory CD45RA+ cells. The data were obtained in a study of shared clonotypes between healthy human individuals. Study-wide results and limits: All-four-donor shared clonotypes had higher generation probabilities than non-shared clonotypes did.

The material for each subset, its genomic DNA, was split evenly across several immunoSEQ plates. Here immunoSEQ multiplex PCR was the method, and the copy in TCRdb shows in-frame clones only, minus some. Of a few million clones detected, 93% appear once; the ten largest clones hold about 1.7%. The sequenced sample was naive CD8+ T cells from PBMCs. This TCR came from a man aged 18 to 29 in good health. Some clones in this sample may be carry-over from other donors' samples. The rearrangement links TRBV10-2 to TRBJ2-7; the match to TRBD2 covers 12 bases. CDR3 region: CASSLGLAGTYEQYF. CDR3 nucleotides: TGCGCCAGCAGCCTAGGACTAGCGGGAACCTACGAGCAGTACTTC.